This T cell receptor (beta chain) was recovered during a study of T cell changes during pregnancy in multiple sclerosis. The CDR3 extends over 15 amino acids. V lost 0 bases to trimming and J lost 2 bases, with 10 bases between them. The germline V gene encodes CDR1 SGHRS and CDR2 YFSETQ. Sequenced by immunoSEQ multiplex PCR; TCRdb stores in-frame clones only, minus some. The sample has tens of thousands of clones; roughly 93% are singletons. The source is a female donor with multiple sclerosis, enrolled in a pregnancy study. The chain carries TRBV5-1 and TRBJ2-3, with a weak D call TRBD1 (6 bases). The sequences come from peripheral blood, collected in the third trimester of pregnancy. CDR3 DNA sequence: TGCGCCAGCAGCTTGGCCGGACAGACCACAGATACGCAGTATTTT. Its protein is CASSLAGQTTDTQYF.